A selection of T cell receptor beta chains follows, all from one sample in a study of CD8 T cells in ankylosing spondylitis. TCRdb reprocessed the 5' RACE reads with MiXCR, giving one entry per CDR3 protein. The sample carries approximately 500,000 distinct CDR3 sequences, about an eighth recorded once. Material: blood, either unsorted or a sorted T cell fraction (not recorded which). The receptor source for this set is a male donor with ankylosing spondylitis. The CDR3 runs from the conserved cysteine through the conserved F or W. Fields, in order: V gene, J gene, D gene, clone size, CDR3 DNA, CDR3 protein. A D gene is named only where the DNA matches it firmly. Size is stated for part of the rows, as once, few or many counts, or as a class when the clone is expanded.

v_call: TRBV20-1
j_call: TRBJ1-1
d_call: .
clone_size: many
cdr3_nt: TGCAGTGCTAGCTGGGGTGAAGCTTTCTTT
cdr3_aa: CSASWGEAFF

v_call: TRBV20-1
j_call: TRBJ1-2
d_call: .
clone_size: .
cdr3_nt: TGCAGTGCTAGAGAGGAGAGAGGCTACACCTTC
cdr3_aa: CSAREERGYTF

v_call: TRBV7-8
j_call: TRBJ1-1
d_call: TRBD1
clone_size: .
cdr3_nt: TGTGCCAGCAGCCCAGCCGCGTACAGGGGAGGACCTGAAGCTTTCTTT
cdr3_aa: CASSPAAYRGGPEAFF

v_call: TRBV7-2
j_call: TRBJ2-1
d_call: .
clone_size: few
cdr3_nt: TGTGCCAGCAGCCCCCAGTCTGATGAGCAGTTCTTC
cdr3_aa: CASSPQSDEQFF

v_call: TRBV5-1
j_call: TRBJ1-2
d_call: .
clone_size: few
cdr3_nt: TGCGCCAGCAGCTTGGCCTACGGGCCGTTCTATGGCTACACCTTC
cdr3_aa: CASSLAYGPFYGYTF

v_call: TRBV5-1
j_call: TRBJ2-2
d_call: .
clone_size: few
cdr3_nt: TGCGCCAGCAGCTTAAAGGACACCGGGGAGCTGTTTTTT
cdr3_aa: CASSLKDTGELFF

v_call: TRBV10-3
j_call: TRBJ1-1
d_call: .
clone_size: .
cdr3_nt: TGTGCCATCAGTGAGTCCGGCGGGTTGAACACTGAAGCTTTCTTT
cdr3_aa: CAISESGGLNTEAFF

v_call: TRBV12-3/TRBV12-4
j_call: TRBJ1-1
d_call: .
clone_size: .
cdr3_nt: TGTGCCACAAGGAGAGAGAACACTGAAGCTTTCTTT
cdr3_aa: CATRRENTEAFF

v_call: TRBV4-1
j_call: TRBJ2-7
d_call: .
clone_size: .
cdr3_nt: TGCGCCAGCAGCAGATATATCTCCTACGAGCAGTACTTC
cdr3_aa: CASSRYISYEQYF

v_call: TRBV12-3/TRBV12-4
j_call: TRBJ2-2
d_call: .
clone_size: .
cdr3_nt: TGTGCCAGCAGTCCTACAGGGAAGGGCACCGGGGAGCTGTTTTTT
cdr3_aa: CASSPTGKGTGELFF

v_call: TRBV5-5
j_call: TRBJ2-5
d_call: TRBD2
clone_size: .
cdr3_nt: TGTGCCAGCACCATAGCGGGAGGACAAGAGACCCAGTACTTC
cdr3_aa: CASTIAGGQETQYF

v_call: TRBV29-1
j_call: TRBJ2-3
d_call: TRBD2
clone_size: few
cdr3_nt: TGCAGCGTTGCTGGGACTAGCGGATTCACAGATACGCAGTATTTT
cdr3_aa: CSVAGTSGFTDTQYF

v_call: TRBV12-3/TRBV12-4
j_call: TRBJ1-2
d_call: .
clone_size: .
cdr3_nt: TGTGCCAGCCTAAGCCGTGACTATAGGGGAGGCGGCTACACCTTC
cdr3_aa: CASLSRDYRGGGYTF

v_call: TRBV2
j_call: TRBJ2-2
d_call: .
clone_size: many
cdr3_nt: TGTGCCAGCAGTGCAGGCCCCGGGGAGCTGTTTTTT
cdr3_aa: CASSAGPGELFF

v_call: TRBV20-1
j_call: TRBJ1-4
d_call: .
clone_size: few
cdr3_nt: TGCAGTGCTAGAGATAACGGGGGTGCTAATGAAAAACTGTTTTTT
cdr3_aa: CSARDNGGANEKLFF

v_call: TRBV12-3/TRBV12-4
j_call: TRBJ2-1
d_call: TRBD2
clone_size: .
cdr3_nt: TGTGCCAGCAGTCCCATAGCGGGAGTGGATGAGCAGTTCTTC
cdr3_aa: CASSPIAGVDEQFF

v_call: TRBV7-8
j_call: TRBJ2-7
d_call: .
clone_size: few
cdr3_nt: TGTGCCAGCAGCTTAGCGCTCGCAACCTCCTACGAGCAGTACTTC
cdr3_aa: CASSLALATSYEQYF

v_call: TRBV30
j_call: TRBJ2-2
d_call: .
clone_size: .
cdr3_nt: TGTGCCTGGTCCCTGACGGCAGAGACCGGGGAGCTGTTTTTT
cdr3_aa: CAWSLTAETGELFF

v_call: TRBV24-1
j_call: TRBJ2-1
d_call: .
clone_size: once
cdr3_nt: TGTGCCACCAGTGAAATGGGAGAGGGCTCCTACAATGAGCAGTTCTTC
cdr3_aa: CATSEMGEGSYNEQFF

v_call: TRBV7-9
j_call: TRBJ2-7
d_call: .
clone_size: .
cdr3_nt: TGTGCCAGCAGCTTAGAGGGGGTACAGGGCAACTACGAGCAGTACTTC
cdr3_aa: CASSLEGVQGNYEQYF

v_call: TRBV5-1
j_call: TRBJ2-5
d_call: .
clone_size: .
cdr3_nt: TGCGCCAGCAGCTTGGCTGGCCCAACGGAAGAGACCCAGTACTTC
cdr3_aa: CASSLAGPTEETQYF

v_call: TRBV24-1
j_call: TRBJ2-1
d_call: .
clone_size: .
cdr3_nt: TGTGCCACCAGTGATTGGGGGGACAGTAAGGAGTTCTTC
cdr3_aa: CATSDWGDSKEFF

v_call: TRBV10-3
j_call: TRBJ2-1
d_call: .
clone_size: many
cdr3_nt: TGTGCCATCATGAGTGGCGGACGGACCAATGAGCAGTTCTTC
cdr3_aa: CAIMSGGRTNEQFF